This passage covers 22 T cell receptor beta chains from one sample sequenced in a study of blood T cells in healthy people across ages. A second about 6 to 12 cycle PCR used barcoded and J-beta primers. MiXCR, applied by TCRdb to the 5' RACE reads, yields one record per CDR3 protein. The sample includes hundreds of thousands of distinct CDR3 sequences, roughly 32% of them seen just once. Sequencing used blood. The receptors were gathered from a woman of 80 years or more in good health.

This clonotype was counted at least ten times. The CDR3 spells CATSDPGHNEQFF. The DNA for the CDR3 is TGTGCCACCAGTGATCCCGGACACAATGAGCAGTTCTTC. The chain is built from TRBV24-1 and TRBJ2-1; D uncertain. Germline loops: CDR1 KGHDR, CDR2 SFDVKD. The V end was cut by 3 bases, the J end by 5 bases, with 7 bases between. This CDR3 has 13 residues.

The genes are TRBV7-9 and TRBJ2-3, with 14 positions matching TRBD2. With 5 bases clipped from V and 4 bases from J, the junction kept 8 bases outside the gene matches. Looked up from germline, CDR1 is SEHNR and CDR2 is FQNEAQ (reference sequence). CDR3 length: 17 amino acids. The CDR3 nucleotides read TGTGCCAGCAGCGGAGAAGGGACTAGCGGGGGTGCAGATACGCAGTATTTT. Its protein product is CASSGEGTSGGADTQYF.

Turning to this clonotype: A much larger clone differs from this one at a single base, so this may be a read error. This sequence joins TRBV3-1 and TRBJ2-1; no clear D gene. The last part of the DNA fits TRBJ2-7 better; the J call may be wrong. The CDR3 runs 15 residues. Germline lookup yields CDR1 LGHDT and CDR2 YNNKEL (reference sequence). CDR3 amino acids: CASSQVLSSYNEQYF. CDR3 nucleotide sequence: TGTGCCAGCAGCCAAGTCCTGAGCTCCTACAATGAGCAGTACTTC.

Ten or more counts support this clonotype. The rearrangement links TRBV5-1 to TRBJ1-2; weak D call: TRBD1 (5 bases). Germline CDR1 SGHRS, CDR2 YFSETQ. The CDR3 loop spans 15 amino acids. The germline V and J ends were trimmed by 0 bases and 4 bases, with 13 bases remaining between them. The CDR3: CASSLGDVKSYGYTF. CDR3 nucleotide sequence: TGCGCCAGCAGCTTGGGGGACGTAAAGAGCTATGGCTACACCTTC.

This clonotype was seen only a few times. This chain joins TRBV18 and TRBJ1-2; TRBD1 aligns across 7 bases. In germline, CDR1 is KGHSH, CDR2 LQKENI. J lost 4 bases, V lost 5 bases, and 13 bases had no gene match. The length of the CDR3 is 16 residues. In nucleotides, the CDR3 is TGTGCCAGCTCATACGGGCGACAGGGAATGAGCTATGGCTACACCTTC. This gives the protein CASSYGRQGMSYGYTF.

Points on this clonotype: A much larger clonotype is one base distant, so this may be a read error. The rearrangement uses TRBV5-1 and TRBJ2-5, with 11 bases fitting TRBD2. V gave up 0 bases and J gave up 3 bases; unmatched junction bases: 13. The CDR3 sequence is 19 residues long. Germline V gene data show CDR1 as SGHRS and CDR2 as YFSETQ. The CDR3 DNA follows: TGCGCCAGCAGCTTGGGAAGTAGCGGGGGGGCCGGAGTGAAAGAGACCCAGTACTTC. Protein sequence: CASSLGSSGGAGVKETQYF.

This clonotype was seen more than once but under ten times. A much bigger clone sits one base away, suggesting this may be a read error. The rearrangement uses TRBV9 and TRBJ1-2; 7 nucleotides line up with TRBD1. Germline CDR1 reads SGDLS; CDR2 reads YYNGEE. The CDR3 loop spans 11 amino acids. CDR3: CASYSQGGCTF. The CDR3 DNA sequence: TGTGCCAGCTATTCCCAGGGGGGCTGCACCTTC.

This clonotype appeared a few times. The CDR3 reads CASSLGSGQNYGYTF. CDR3 coding DNA: TGTGCCAGCAGCTTAGGTAGTGGGCAGAACTATGGCTACACCTTC. The chain joins TRBV13 to TRBJ1-2; D ambiguous. The V end lost 0 bases, the J end lost 2 bases, and 10 bases lay between the germline ends. The germline V gene encodes CDR1 PRHDT and CDR2 FYEKMQ (reference sequence). This CDR3 region has 15 residues.

A remark on this clonotype: Being one base from a much bigger clone, this may be a read error. The rearrangement links TRBV6-6 to TRBJ1-5, with no clear D. Germline CDR1 and CDR2: MNHNY and SVGAGI (reference sequence). The CDR3 totals 14 residues. As DNA, the CDR3 is TGTGCCAGCAGTTACTCGTCTACGCAACAGCCCCTGCATTTT. It is translated as CASSYSSTQQPLHF.

This clonotype has a single count. The germline gene is not matched at one end of the junction; a read error may be the cause. The rearrangement uses TRBV7-3 and TRBJ1-2; a weak D match, TRBD1 (6 bases). Germline V gene lookup returns CDR1 SGHTA and CDR2 FQGTGA. The CDR3 covers 13 residues. The CDR3 spells CASSSDSNHGYTF. CDR3 DNA sequence: TGTGCCAGCAGCTCGGACAGTAACCATGGCTACACCTTC. Together with reference TRBV7-3 and TRBJ1-2, the CDR3 gives the full variable domain: GAGVSQTPSNKVTEKGKYVELRCDPISGHTALYWYRQSLGQGPEFLIYFQGTGAADDSGLPNDRFFAVRPEGSVSTLKIQRTERGDSAVYLCASSSDSNHGYTFGSGTRLTVV.

To note about this clonotype: This clone may be a read error of a much larger clone one base away. The genes are TRBV5-8 and TRBJ2-1; D remains ambiguous. Looked up from germline, CDR1 is SGHTS and CDR2 is YDEGEE. The CDR3 extends over 16 amino acids. CDR3 sequence (DNA): TGTGCCGGCAGCAACCGACGACTGAGCTCCTACAATGAGCAGTTCTTC. This gives the protein CAGSNRRLSSYNEQFF. Using reference TRBV5-8 and TRBJ2-1 for the parts outside the CDR3, the full variable domain is EAGVTQSPTHLIKTRGQQATLRCSPISGHTSVYWYQQALGLGLQFLLWYDEGEERNRGNFPPRFSGRQFPNYSSELNVNALELEDSALYLCAGSNRRLSSYNEQFFGPGTRLTVL.

The chain carries TRBV5-1 and TRBJ2-3, with D possibly being TRBD2 (6 bases). Germline CDR1 SGHRS, CDR2 YFSETQ. The CDR3 extends over 15 amino acids. Trimming removed 2 bases at V and 2 bases at J, with 12 bases between. The CDR3 bases are TGCGCCAGCAGCTTCGCGGGACGGACCACAGATACGCAGTATTTT. It specifies CASSFAGRTTDTQYF. Full variable domain (outside the CDR3, taken from reference TRBV5-1 and TRBJ2-3): KAGVTQTPRYLIKTRGQQVTLSCSPISGHRSVSWYQQTPGQGLQFLFEYFSETQRNKGNFPGRFSGRQFSNSRSEMNVSTLELGDSALYLCASSFAGRTTDTQYFGPGTRLTVL.

This clonotype appeared many times. The genes are TRBV5-5 and TRBJ2-3; D remains unclear. The CDR3 contains 13 residues. V gave up 4 bases and J gave up 7 bases, with 13 bases separating them. Germline V gene sequence: CDR1 SGHKS, CDR2 YYEKEE (reference sequence). The CDR3, as DNA: TGTGCCAGCAGCCCCCAGACAAAGAATACGCAGTATTTT. Translation gives CASSPQTKNTQYF.

This clonotype has at least ten counts. The chain links TRBV5-6 to TRBJ2-1; D gene ambiguous. Germline V gene data show CDR1 as SGHDT and CDR2 as YYEEEE. Trimming pared 0 bases from V and 6 bases from J, leaving 4 bases between. The CDR3 is 12 amino acids. For the CDR3, the DNA is TGTGCCAGCAGCTTGGCCCCCAATGAGCAGTTCTTC. It translates to CASSLAPNEQFF.

Only a few counts were recorded for this clonotype. The chain has TRBV5-1 and TRBJ1-1, with D perhaps matching TRBD1 (5 bases). V was cut by 0 bases and J by 0 bases, with 15 bases left in between. The V gene's germline CDR1 is SGHRS and CDR2 YFSETQ. CDR3 length equals 17 residues. The CDR3 spells CASSLAATANMNTEAFF. DNA for the CDR3: TGCGCCAGCAGCTTGGCGGCGACAGCGAATATGAACACTGAAGCTTTCTTT.

As to this clonotype: This may be a read error, as it is one base from a much larger clone. The chain links TRBV7-6 to TRBJ2-3; D may be TRBD2 (7 bases). CDR3 length: 15 amino acids. Germline CDR1 reads SGHVS; CDR2 reads FNYEAQ. Trimming stripped 5 bases from V and 3 bases from J, with 15 bases between. The CDR3 nucleotides read TGTGCCAGCAGCCTTCAGGGGAGGGAAACAGATACGCAGTATTTT. This encodes CASSLQGRETDTQYF.

This clonotype showed up just a few times. This rearrangement joins TRBV30 to TRBJ2-2, with TRBD2 identical over 9 bases. The germline V gene has CDR1 GTSNPN and CDR2 SVGIG (reference sequence). The CDR3 is 17 amino acids. The J segment lost 5 bases and the V segment lost 0 bases, leaving 10 bases of the junction unmatched. CDR3 sequence reads: CAWSVKAGGRATGELFF. The DNA of the CDR3 is TGTGCCTGGAGTGTAAAAGCGGGGGGCCGGGCAACCGGGGAGCTGTTTTTT.

The V and J genes are TRBV29-1 and TRBJ1-1; no firm D call. CDR3 size: 15 residues. Trimming shortened V by 7 bases and J by 2 bases, and 20 bases separated the two germline ends. Germline CDR1 is SQVTM and CDR2 is ANQGSEA. The CDR3 sequence: CSALTETSPNTEAFF. The CDR3 DNA follows: TGCAGCGCCTTAACGGAAACCTCCCCTAACACTGAAGCTTTCTTT.

This clonotype was picked up many times. The chain is built from TRBV7-9 and TRBJ2-1; maybe TRBD1 (5 bases). This CDR3 is built from 14 residues. Trimming left V 2 bases short and J 8 bases short, with 13 bases between. From germline, CDR1 is SEHNR and CDR2 FQNEAQ (reference sequence). The CDR3 reads CASSLLAGFDEQFF. Written as DNA, the CDR3 is TGTGCCAGCAGCTTACTGGCAGGGTTTGATGAGCAGTTCTTC.

This clonotype was picked up many times. CDR3 residues: CASSQWTVGEKLFF. The CDR3 DNA sequence: TGTGCCAGCAGCCAATGGACAGTGGGTGAAAAACTGTTTTTT. The gene calls are TRBV4-2 and TRBJ1-4; possibly TRBD1 for D (6 bases). This CDR3 is 14 amino acids long. The germline V gene encodes CDR1 LGHNA and CDR2 YNFKEQ. V was pared by 2 bases and J by 7 bases, with 11 bases between.

This clonotype was detected only a few times. The V call is TRBV12-3 or TRBV12-4, the J call TRBJ2-3; D possibly uses TRBD1 or TRBD2 (6 bases each). The CDR3 extends over 14 amino acids. The V gene lost 7 bases and the J gene lost 3 bases, with 14 bases spanning the gap. CDR3 protein: CASNLQGLTDTQYF. The CDR3, as DNA: TGTGCCAGCAACTTACAGGGACTGACAGATACGCAGTATTTT.

The CDR3 loop is CASSFGTSYYEQYF. In nucleotides, the CDR3 is TGTGCCAGCAGTTTTGGGACTAGCTACTACGAGCAGTACTTC. The rearrangement links TRBV12-3 or TRBV12-4 to TRBJ2-7; 9 nucleotides line up with TRBD2. The CDR3 is made up of 14 amino acids. V was pared by 3 bases and J by 3 bases, with 3 bases of the junction left unmatched.